The rows below give T cell receptor beta chains drawn from one sample of a study of blood T cell repertoires in COVID-19. Generated by immunoSEQ multiplex PCR, the TCRdb table keeps only in-frame clones and is missing some. The data show some 270,000 clones, 80% to 90% seen once. The sample was PBMCs or T cells enriched from blood (not recorded which). These receptors were obtained from a woman in her 30s who had recovered from COVID-19. CDR3s include the opening cysteine and the closing phenylalanine or tryptophan. D genes are given only for firm matches. Size is stated for part of the rows, as once, few or many counts, or as a class when the clone is expanded.

TRBJ1-3	.	TRBV10-3	TRBD1	CAIRGDSFTRNTIYF	TGTGCCATCAGGGGGGACAGCTTTACTCGAAACACCATATATTTT
TRBJ2-6	many	TRBV6-6	TRBD1	CASSPQGALSGANVLTF	TGTGCCAGCAGTCCACAGGGGGCGCTTTCGGGGGCCAACGTCCTGACTTTC
TRBJ1-2	few	TRBV9	TRBD1	CASNPEGGRERGGYTF	TGTGCCAGCAACCCCGAAGGGGGCAGGGAAAGGGGGGGCTACACCTTC
TRBJ1-1	.	TRBV6-5	.	CASSYRNTEAFF	TGTGCCAGCAGTTACCGGAACACTGAAGCTTTCTTT
TRBJ1-6	.	TRBV6-6	TRBD1	CASTEIFQGANSPLHF	TGTGCCAGCACGGAAATATTCCAGGGGGCAAATTCACCCCTCCACTTT
TRBJ2-3	.	TRBV7-9	TRBD2	CASSLRRFGAGVTDTQYF	TGTGCCAGCAGCCTACGGCGTTTCGGCGCGGGGGTTACAGATACGCAGTATTTT
TRBJ2-2	few	TRBV5-4	.	CASSLKGSGELFF	TGTGCCAGCAGCTTAAAGGGGTCCGGGGAGCTGTTTTTT
TRBJ2-7	.	TRBV7-9	.	CASSPTQVTYEQYF	TGTGCCAGCAGCCCTACACAGGTAACCTACGAGCAGTACTTC
TRBJ1-5	.	TRBV19	.	CASSIWADLNQPQHF	TGTGCCAGTAGTATTTGGGCAGACCTCAATCAGCCCCAGCATTTT
TRBJ1-2	.	TRBV5-1	.	CASSLAQGTGYGYTF	TGCGCCAGCAGCTTGGCACAGGGCACGGGCTATGGCTACACCTTC
TRBJ2-7	.	TRBV5-1	TRBD2	CASSSGLAGDEQYF	TGCGCCAGCAGCTCGGGACTAGCGGGGGACGAGCAGTACTTC
TRBJ2-2	.	TRBV5-4	TRBD1	CASSARQGANGELFF	TGTGCCAGCAGCGCAAGACAGGGGGCGAACGGGGAGCTGTTTTTT
TRBJ2-7	.	TRBV29-1	TRBD1	CSVDLADRYEQYF	TGCAGCGTTGACCTCGCGGACAGGTACGAGCAGTACTTC
TRBJ2-7	few	TRBV7-3	.	CASSPNSGYEQYF	TGTGCCAGCAGCCCGAATAGCGGTTACGAGCAGTACTTC
TRBJ2-2	.	TRBV5-1	.	CASSFPGIELFF	TGCGCCAGCAGCTTCCCGGGGATTGAGCTGTTTTTT
TRBJ1-2	.	TRBV11-2	TRBD1	CASRRLGDRGQGYTF	TGTGCCAGCCGCCGATTAGGGGACAGGGGGCAGGGCTACACCTTC
TRBJ1-2	.	TRBV7-2	TRBD1	CASSLDRGWDSNYGYTF	TGTGCCAGCAGCTTAGACAGGGGATGGGATTCTAACTATGGCTACACCTTC
TRBJ2-7	.	TRBV19	TRBD1	CASSWTGGGEQYF	TGTGCCAGTAGTTGGACAGGGGGGGGCGAGCAGTACTTC
TRBJ2-5	.	TRBV5-1	.	CASRFLFKTDQETQYF	TGCGCCAGCCGTTTTCTTTTCAAGACTGATCAAGAGACCCAGTACTTC
TRBJ1-2	.	TRBV11-2	.	CASSFNIYGYTF	TGTGCCAGCAGCTTTAACATCTATGGCTACACCTTC
TRBJ2-3	.	TRBV6-5	TRBD2	CASSPGGRPDTQYF	TGTGCCAGCAGCCCGGGGGGTCGCCCAGATACGCAGTATTTT
TRBJ1-5	.	TRBV10-3	TRBD1	CASQRGQGDQPQHF	TGTGCCAGCCAACGGGGACAGGGCGATCAGCCCCAGCATTTT
TRBJ1-1	.	TRBV4-1	TRBD1	CASSPDRVNTEAFF	TGCGCCAGCAGCCCAGACAGGGTGAACACTGAAGCTTTCTTT
TRBJ1-2	.	TRBV7-9	.	CASSSLGEDYYGYTF	TGTGCCAGCAGCTCGCTAGGGGAGGATTACTATGGCTACACCTTC
TRBJ2-1	few	TRBV28	.	CASSPSDAFYNEQFF	TGTGCCAGCAGCCCGAGTGATGCCTTCTACAATGAGCAGTTCTTC
TRBJ1-2	.	TRBV18	.	CASSPSGGNYGYTF	TGTGCCAGCTCACCATCCGGCGGAAACTATGGCTACACCTTC
TRBJ1-2	.	TRBV19	.	CASSDTRRGYTF	TGTGCCAGTAGTGACACTCGTCGGGGCTACACCTTC
TRBJ1-5	.	TRBV28	.	CASSFVRNQPQHF	TGTGCCAGCAGTTTTGTACGGAATCAGCCCCAGCATTTT
TRBJ2-7	.	TRBV10-1	.	CASSEGQYYEQYF	TGCGCCAGCAGTGAGGGACAATACTACGAGCAGTACTTC
TRBJ2-6	.	TRBV5-1	.	CASSVTGSGANVLTF	TGCGCCAGCAGCGTGACAGGATCTGGGGCCAACGTCCTGACTTTC
TRBJ1-2	.	TRBV5-4	.	CASSPDSNYGYTF	TGTGCCAGCAGTCCGGACAGTAACTATGGCTACACCTTC
TRBJ1-1	.	TRBV5-5	.	CASSWGDMNTEAFF	TGTGCCAGCAGCTGGGGAGATATGAACACTGAAGCTTTCTTT
TRBJ1-5	.	TRBV9	.	CASSVGTGGRQPQHF	TGTGCCAGCAGCGTAGGAACGGGGGGCCGGCAGCCCCAGCATTTT
TRBJ1-1	.	TRBV12-3/TRBV12-4	.	CASSLGGSTEAFF	TGTGCCAGCAGTTTAGGAGGGAGCACTGAAGCTTTCTTT
TRBJ2-7	.	TRBV5-4	TRBD2	CASSFRTSGLYEQYF	TGTGCCAGCAGCTTTCGCACTAGCGGCCTCTACGAGCAGTACTTC
TRBJ1-5	.	TRBV19	TRBD1	CASSLGQGSQPQHF	TGTGCCAGTAGCTTGGGACAGGGCAGTCAGCCCCAGCATTTT
TRBJ2-4	.	TRBV2	TRBD2	CASSTTSGEVKNIQYF	TGTGCCAGCAGTACGACTAGCGGGGAGGTCAAAAACATTCAGTACTTC
TRBJ2-3	.	TRBV29-1	.	CSVGNRNTDTQYF	TGCAGCGTTGGAAACAGGAACACAGATACGCAGTATTTT
TRBJ2-7	.	TRBV5-6	TRBD2	CASSLRTSGSSYEQYF	TGTGCCAGCAGCCTAAGGACTAGCGGGAGCTCATACGAGCAGTACTTC
TRBJ2-7	medium-sized	TRBV6-1	.	CASSEYQIRYEQYF	TGTGCCAGCAGTGAATACCAGATACGCTACGAGCAGTACTTC
TRBJ1-2	.	TRBV6-6	.	CASSQVSGYGYTF	TGTGCCAGCAGCCAAGTTTCAGGCTATGGCTACACCTTC
TRBJ1-3	.	TRBV27	.	CAGVGGSTSSGNTIYF	TGTGCCGGCGTGGGGGGGTCCACTAGCTCTGGAAACACCATATATTTT
TRBJ1-2	.	TRBV5-8	.	CASSSGYGYTF	TGTGCCAGCAGCTCAGGGTATGGCTACACCTTC
TRBJ1-1	.	TRBV27	.	CASSLVGVGEAFF	TGTGCCAGCAGTTTAGTCGGGGTGGGTGAAGCTTTCTTT
TRBJ2-3	.	TRBV11-3	TRBD2	CASSPLAGGTDTQYF	TGTGCCAGCAGCCCACTAGCGGGAGGGACAGATACGCAGTATTTT
TRBJ1-5	few	TRBV3-1/TRBV3-2	TRBD1	CASSRRTGYGVQPQHF	TGTGCCAGCAGCCGCCGGACAGGATATGGCGTTCAGCCCCAGCATTTT
TRBJ2-7	.	TRBV3-1/TRBV3-2	TRBD1	CASSPVLTGANEQYF	TGTGCCAGCAGCCCCGTACTGACAGGGGCGAACGAGCAGTACTTC
TRBJ2-1	.	TRBV4-1	TRBD2	CASSHGGLAVHEQFF	TGCGCCAGCAGCCACGGGGGACTAGCGGTCCATGAGCAGTTCTTC
TRBJ2-3	.	TRBV27	TRBD2	CASSLRGGFVTDTQYF	TGTGCCAGCAGTTTACGGGGGGGTTTTGTTACAGATACGCAGTATTTT
TRBJ1-1	.	TRBV5-6	.	CASSPDRDTEAFF	TGTGCCAGCAGCCCCGACAGAGACACTGAAGCTTTCTTT
TRBJ1-4	.	TRBV5-6	.	CASSLEGVAEKLFF	TGTGCCAGCAGCTTGGAGGGGGTTGCTGAAAAACTGTTTTTT
TRBJ2-1	.	TRBV7-9	TRBD2	CASSLALAGGAGQFF	TGTGCCAGCAGCTTAGCCCTAGCGGGTGGGGCGGGGCAGTTCTTC
TRBJ1-4	.	TRBV20-1	TRBD1	CSASQGGLEKLFF	TGCAGTGCTAGTCAGGGGGGATTGGAAAAACTGTTTTTT
TRBJ1-1	few	TRBV12-3/TRBV12-4	.	CASSRPNTEAFF	TGTGCCAGCAGCAGGCCGAACACTGAAGCTTTCTTT
TRBJ1-2	.	TRBV6-5	.	CASSYRTGPNYGYTF	TGTGCCAGCAGTTACCGAACAGGGCCCAACTATGGCTACACCTTC
TRBJ2-1	.	TRBV28	TRBD1	CASSPTGGASLEQFF	TGTGCCAGCAGTCCAACAGGGGGCGCCTCCTTAGAGCAGTTCTTC
TRBJ1-5	.	TRBV6-4	.	CASSDIQDKEEGNQPQHF	TGTGCCAGCAGTGACATCCAGGACAAGGAAGAGGGCAATCAGCCCCAGCATTTT
TRBJ1-2	.	TRBV10-2	TRBD1	CASSESRQGLGYTF	TGCGCCAGCAGTGAGTCGAGACAGGGTCTTGGCTACACCTTC
TRBJ2-7	.	TRBV6-5	.	CASSLGGPGEQYF	TGTGCCAGCAGCCTGGGGGGGCCGGGCGAGCAGTACTTC